The 18 T cell receptor beta chains reported below all come from one sample, sequenced in a study of prognosis after radiotherapy for stage I lung cancer. Genomic DNA was subjected to two-round multiplex PCR for amplification of TCR beta CDR3. The first PCR round targeted every TRBV and TRBJ gene with specific primers. TCRdb re-derived calls from the multiplex PCR reads in MiXCR, one entry per CDR3 protein. Of 26,000 or so distinct CDR3 sequences in the sample, around 30% were seen once. The sequences come from PBMCs, collected before or after stereotactic body radiation therapy (not recorded which). The receptor set was obtained from a donor over 45 with non-small cell lung cancer.

V usage is TRBV6-2 or TRBV6-3 and J usage is TRBJ1-1; D not resolved. V lost 7 bases and J 2 bases, leaving 8 bases between the germline ends. The CDR3 covers 12 residues. Per the germline V gene, CDR1 is MNHEY and CDR2 is SVGEGT. The CDR3 reads CASIPCNTEAFF. For the CDR3, the DNA is TGTGCCAGCATTCCGTGCAACACTGAAGCTTTCTTT.

This clonotype was observed at least ten times. The CDR3 reads CASSSTGGGRGAFF. In nucleotides, the CDR3 is TGTGCCAGCAGTTCTACAGGGGGCGGACGGGGAGCTTTCTTT. The V and J genes are TRBV28 and TRBJ1-1, with 9 bases that match TRBD1. Germline V CDR1 and CDR2: MDHEN, SYDVKM. The CDR3 spans 14 residues. With 4 bases clipped from V and 10 bases from J, the junction kept 10 bases outside the gene matches.

This clonotype has more than one count but fewer than ten. The chain combines TRBV5-1 with TRBJ1-2; 9 nucleotides align to TRBD1. The trim removed 0 bases at V and 6 bases at J, leaving 6 bases unmatched. This CDR3 has 15 residues. Looked up from germline, CDR1 is SGHRS and CDR2 is YFSETQ. The CDR3 coding sequence is TGCGCCAGCAGCTTGGAAACAGGGGGCGCGGATGGCTACACCTTC. Translation: CASSLETGGADGYTF.

By share, this clonotype ranks as medium-sized. This chain joins TRBV12-3 or TRBV12-4 and TRBJ1-2; 9 bases are a match to TRBD1. This CDR3 is built from 14 residues. J lost 3 bases, V lost 6 bases, and 5 bases had no gene match. The CDR3 sequence: CASSRQGVYYGYTF. CDR3 nucleotide sequence: TGTGCCAGCAGCAGACAGGGGGTTTACTATGGCTACACCTTC.

This clonotype appeared many times. The V call is TRBV7-9, the J call TRBJ2-5; D remains unclear. V gave up 2 bases and J gave up 3 bases, with 1 base separating them. This CDR3 contains 11 residues. Per the germline V gene, CDR1 is SEHNR and CDR2 is FQNEAQ (reference sequence). CDR3 sequence reads: CASSLKETQYF. In nucleotides, the CDR3 is TGTGCCAGCAGCTTAAAAGAGACCCAGTACTTC.

The chain joins TRBV12-3 or TRBV12-4 to TRBJ1-1; TRBD1 is a possible D gene (6 bases). There are 14 residues in the CDR3. The V and J ends lost 7 bases and 0 bases respectively, with 12 bases between them. The DNA for the CDR3 is TGTGCCAGCATTGGGACATCACTGAACACTGAAGCTTTCTTT. This gives the protein CASIGTSLNTEAFF.

There are many counts of this clonotype. This chain joins TRBV6-2 or TRBV6-3 and TRBJ2-1; 12 bases match TRBD2. With 10 bases clipped from V and 9 bases from J, the junction kept 13 bases outside the gene matches. From germline, CDR1 is MNHEY and CDR2 SVGEGT. This CDR3 has 15 residues. CDR3 sequence: CATNLAGGPVFEQFF. The CDR3 DNA follows: TGTGCCACCAACCTAGCGGGAGGGCCGGTTTTTGAGCAGTTCTTC.

This clonotype has ten or more counts. The genes are TRBV15 and TRBJ2-2; the D is unclear. The CDR3 contains 16 residues. Looked up from germline, CDR1 is LNHNV and CDR2 is YYDKDF (reference sequence). Trimming cost V 0 bases and J 6 bases, with 14 bases left between them. CDR3 DNA: TGTGCCACCAGCAGAGATGTAGGTCTGGCGGCCGGGGAGCTGTTTTTT. It encodes CATSRDVGLAAGELFF.

This clonotype was seen many times. The CDR3 DNA sequence: TGTGCCAGTAACAGGGGGTCCATGAACACTGAAGCTTTCTTT. This gives the protein CASNRGSMNTEAFF. The chain carries TRBV19 and TRBJ1-1, with 8 bases identical to TRBD1. The V and J ends lost 7 bases and 0 bases, in that order; junction bases with no gene match: 4. Germline V gene sequence: CDR1 LNHDA, CDR2 SQIVND (reference sequence). The CDR3 contains 14 residues.

The chain carries TRBV2 and TRBJ1-4, with D possibly TRBD1 on 6 matching bases. This CDR3 region has 17 residues. Trimming removed 4 bases at V and 5 bases at J, with 20 bases between. The germline V gene has CDR1 SNHLY and CDR2 FYNNEI. Here the CDR3 DNA reads TGTGCCAGCAGTGCCAGGGGATGGGGCACCCTGAATGAAAAACTGTTTTTT. Translated: CASSARGWGTLNEKLFF.

Of note for this clonotype: The junction differs from germline at one of its ends, possibly a read error. The chain joins TRBV30 to TRBJ1-3, with D possibly TRBD1 on 5 matching bases. The CDR3 is 13 residues long. The V gene's germline CDR1 is GTSNPN and CDR2 SVGIG (reference sequence). The CDR3 DNA follows: TGTGACTGGACTGGGGACTCTGGAAACACAATATATTTT. This translates into CDWTGDSGNTIYF.

This clonotype was recorded many times. The chain couples TRBV12-3 or TRBV12-4 to TRBJ2-3, with 8 positions matching TRBD1. The V gene end was trimmed by 3 bases and the J gene end by 2 bases; junction bases not matched to a gene: 7. The CDR3 extends over 16 amino acids. CDR3 in amino acids: CASSLDATGATDTQYF. CDR3 nucleotides: TGTGCCAGCAGTTTGGATGCGACAGGGGCCACAGATACGCAGTATTTT.

This clonotype showed up many times. The chain joins TRBV12-3 or TRBV12-4 to TRBJ2-7; possibly TRBD1 for D (6 bases). This CDR3 has 14 amino acids. Between the trimmed V and J ends, which lost 5 bases and 1 base, there was a span of 12 bases. CDR3 loop: CASSTGQPSYEQYF. For the CDR3, the DNA is TGTGCCAGCAGTACCGGACAGCCTTCCTACGAGCAGTACTTC.

The table lists this clonotype with many counts. A junction boundary mismatches the germline segment, possibly from a read error. DNA of the CDR3: TGTGCTAGCAGCCTAGATTTAAATCAGCCCCAGCATTTT. Its protein product is CASSLDLNQPQHF. The chain links TRBV7-7 to TRBJ1-5; D unresolved. Germline CDR1 is SSHAT and CDR2 is FNYEAQ (reference sequence). The CDR3 has 13 amino acids.

This clonotype was detected many times. The chain carries TRBV12-3 or TRBV12-4 and TRBJ1-2, with TRBD1 matching over 10 bases. V trimming: 5 bases; J trimming: 6 bases; junction bases outside the gene matches: 3. This CDR3 region has 13 residues. Here the CDR3 reads CASSLTGGHGYTF. DNA of the CDR3: TGTGCCAGCAGTCTGACAGGGGGCCATGGCTACACCTTC.

This clonotype showed up many times. The chain joins TRBV18 to TRBJ2-4; 7 bases agree with TRBD1. The CDR3 extends over 15 amino acids. Germline V gene lookup returns CDR1 KGHSH and CDR2 LQKENI. Trimming cost V 6 bases and J 2 bases; bases outside gene matches: 7. DNA of the CDR3: TGTGCCAGCTCTCCGGGACAGTCCTCCAAAAACATTCAGTACTTC. It specifies CASSPGQSSKNIQYF.

This clonotype was recorded at least ten times. The CDR3 region is CASRASGANVQETQYF. CDR3 coding DNA: TGTGCCAGTAGAGCTAGCGGGGCGAACGTCCAAGAGACCCAGTACTTC. V and J are TRBV19 and TRBJ2-5; TRBD2 matches 9 bases. Per germline, CDR1 LNHDA and CDR2 SQIVND (reference sequence). With 6 bases clipped from V and 1 base from J, the junction kept 9 bases outside the gene matches. The CDR3 is 16 amino acids.

The V call is TRBV5-4, the J call TRBJ2-1; D gene unclear. Germline CDR1 SGHNT, CDR2 YYREEE (reference sequence). Deletions cut 4 bases from V and 9 bases from J, with 8 bases between. This CDR3 comprises 11 residues. The CDR3 DNA sequence: TGTGCCAGCAGCCCCTTCGGTGAGCAGTTCTTC. Translating it yields CASSPFGEQFF. The variable domain in full, with the rest retrieved from reference TRBV5-4 and TRBJ2-1, is ETGVTQSPTHLIKTRGQQVTLRCSSQSGHNTVSWYQQALGQGPQFIFQYYREEENGRGNFPPRFSGLQFPNYSSELNVNALELDDSALYLCASSPFGEQFFGPGTRLTVL.